The sequence of this TCR beta chain was determined in a study of cytomegalovirus exposure and HLA in healthy donors. The PCR was carried out with 60 Vbeta primers and 13 Jbeta primers. Produced via immunoSEQ multiplex PCR; TCRdb's table is partial and in-frame only. The sample has about 180,000 clones, about 80% seen once. This receptor was taken from a man aged 25-40 years in good health and CMV-seropositive. Sequencing was done on a sample of PBMCs.

The CDR3 sequence is CASSSDKTAEAFF. In nucleotides, the CDR3 is TGTGCCAGCAGCTCTGATAAAACAGCTGAAGCTTTCTTT. J is TRBJ1-1 and V is TRBV11-3; D is undetermined. The CDR3 totals 13 residues. Trimming removed 4 bases from V and 6 bases from J, with 12 bases in between. Per the germline V gene, CDR1 is SGHNT and CDR2 is YENEEA.